This T cell receptor (beta chain) was sequenced for a study of T cell responses to AZD1222 COVID-19 vaccine. Study at large: Doses given second, at about 4 or about 12 weeks, were pooled.

V was clipped by 2 bases and J by 4 bases; unmatched bases: 3. There are 15 residues in the CDR3. CDR1 and CDR2 (germline): SGHTA, FQGNSA. Profiled with immunoSEQ multiplex PCR; TCRdb holds only in-frame clones, not every one. Among 100,000 to 150,000 clones listed, roughly 87% were seen once. The study, taken as a whole, reports: Regions 160-218 and 743-854 dominated among vaccine-associated CD4 TCRs spanning spike. The donors showed a predominance of white British ancestry and of females, with possible underestimation of clonal diversity. Once two AZD1222 doses were given, Spike-specific TCR breadth and depth went up.

Concerning this clone: Antigen specificity is unknown.

The chain carries TRBV7-2 and TRBJ2-2, with 8 bases aligning to TRBD2. This TCR derives from an adult in good health. The sequenced sample was peripheral blood, obtained on day 0 of AZD1222 vaccination. Here the CDR3 DNA reads TGTGCCAGCAGCTTAACTAGCGGCCGCACCGGGGAGCTGTTTTTT. Protein sequence: CASSLTSGRTGELFF. Looking up the rest from reference TRBV7-2 and TRBJ2-2 gives the full variable domain: GAGVSQSPSNKVTEKGKDVELRCDPISGHTALYWYRQSLGQGLEFLIYFQGNSAPDKSGLPSDRFSAERTGGSVSTLTIQRTQQEDSAVYLCASSLTSGRTGELFFGEGSRLTVL.